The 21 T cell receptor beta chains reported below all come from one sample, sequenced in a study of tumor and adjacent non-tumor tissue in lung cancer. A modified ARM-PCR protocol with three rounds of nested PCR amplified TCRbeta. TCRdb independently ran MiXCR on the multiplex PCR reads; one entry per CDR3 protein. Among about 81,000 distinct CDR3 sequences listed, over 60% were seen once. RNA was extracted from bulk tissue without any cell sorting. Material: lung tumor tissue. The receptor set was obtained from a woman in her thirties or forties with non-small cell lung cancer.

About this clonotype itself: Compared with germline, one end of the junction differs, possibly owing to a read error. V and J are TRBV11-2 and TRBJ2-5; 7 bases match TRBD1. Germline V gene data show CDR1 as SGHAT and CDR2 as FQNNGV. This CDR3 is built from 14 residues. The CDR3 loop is CGSRSRTGQETQYF. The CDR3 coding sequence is TGTGGCAGCAGGTCCCGGACAGGCCAAGAGACCCAGTACTTC.

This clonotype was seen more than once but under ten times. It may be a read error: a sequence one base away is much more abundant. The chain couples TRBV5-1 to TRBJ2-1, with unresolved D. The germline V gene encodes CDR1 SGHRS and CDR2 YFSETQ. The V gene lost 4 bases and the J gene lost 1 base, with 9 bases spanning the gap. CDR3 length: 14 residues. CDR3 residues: CASSLDQSYNEQFF. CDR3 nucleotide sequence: TGCGCCAGCAGCCTGGACCAGTCCTACAATGAGCAGTTCTTC.

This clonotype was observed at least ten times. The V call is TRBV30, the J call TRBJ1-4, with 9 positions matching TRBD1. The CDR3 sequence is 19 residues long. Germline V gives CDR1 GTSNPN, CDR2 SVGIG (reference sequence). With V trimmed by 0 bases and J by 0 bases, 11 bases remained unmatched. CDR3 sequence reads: CAWSVSRDREPATNEKLFF. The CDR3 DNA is TGTGCCTGGAGTGTAAGTCGGGACAGGGAACCTGCAACTAATGAAAAACTGTTTTTT. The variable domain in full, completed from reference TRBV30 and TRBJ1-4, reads SQTIHQWPATLVQPVGSPLSLECTVEGTSNPNLYWYRQAAGRGLQLLFYSVGIGQISSEVPQNLSASRPQDRQFILSSKKLLLSDSGFYLCAWSVSRDREPATNEKLFFGSGTQLSVL.

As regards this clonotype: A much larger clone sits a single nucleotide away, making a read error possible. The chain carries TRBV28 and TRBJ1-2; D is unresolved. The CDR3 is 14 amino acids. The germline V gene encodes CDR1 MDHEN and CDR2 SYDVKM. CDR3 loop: CACRVGSAAYGYTF. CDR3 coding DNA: TGTGCCTGCAGAGTAGGGAGCGCGGCCTATGGCTACACCTTC.

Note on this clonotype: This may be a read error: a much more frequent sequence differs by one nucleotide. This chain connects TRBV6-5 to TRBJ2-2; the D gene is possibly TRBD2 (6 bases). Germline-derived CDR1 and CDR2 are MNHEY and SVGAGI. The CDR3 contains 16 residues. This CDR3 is CSGSNPRDWVTGELFF. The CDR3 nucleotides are TGTTCCGGCAGTAACCCCCGGGACTGGGTCACCGGGGAGCTGTTTTTT.

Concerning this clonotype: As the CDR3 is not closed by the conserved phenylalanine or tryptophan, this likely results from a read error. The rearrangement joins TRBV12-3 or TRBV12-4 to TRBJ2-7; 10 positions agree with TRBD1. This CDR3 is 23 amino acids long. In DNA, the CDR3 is TGTGCCAGCAGTTCGGGACAGGGGTGGAATATACCCGAAAAATCAAACGACCGATACGAACAGTACCTC. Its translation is CASSSGQGWNIPEKSNDRYEQYL.

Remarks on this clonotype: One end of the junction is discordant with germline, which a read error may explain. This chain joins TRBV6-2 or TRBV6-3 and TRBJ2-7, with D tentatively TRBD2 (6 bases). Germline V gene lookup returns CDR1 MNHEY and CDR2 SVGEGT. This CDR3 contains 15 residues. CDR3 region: CVSLSAAGRSYEQYF. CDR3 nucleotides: TGTGTCAGCCTATCGGCGGCGGGGCGAAGCTACGAGCAGTACTTC.

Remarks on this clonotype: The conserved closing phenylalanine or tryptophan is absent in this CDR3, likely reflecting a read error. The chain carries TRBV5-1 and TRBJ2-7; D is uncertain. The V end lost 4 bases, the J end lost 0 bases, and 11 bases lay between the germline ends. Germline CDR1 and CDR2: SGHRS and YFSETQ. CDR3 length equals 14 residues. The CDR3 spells CASSPSTVSYEQYS. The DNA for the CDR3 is TGCGCCAGCAGCCCATCGACGGTCTCCTACGAGCAGTACTCC.

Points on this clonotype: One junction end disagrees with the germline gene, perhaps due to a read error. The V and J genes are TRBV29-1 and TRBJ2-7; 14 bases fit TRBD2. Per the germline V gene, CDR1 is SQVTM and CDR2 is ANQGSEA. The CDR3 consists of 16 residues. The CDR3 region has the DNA TGCAGCGTTGAAGGACTAGCGGGAGGGCTAAGGGACGAACAGTACTTC. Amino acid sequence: CSVEGLAGGLRDEQYF.

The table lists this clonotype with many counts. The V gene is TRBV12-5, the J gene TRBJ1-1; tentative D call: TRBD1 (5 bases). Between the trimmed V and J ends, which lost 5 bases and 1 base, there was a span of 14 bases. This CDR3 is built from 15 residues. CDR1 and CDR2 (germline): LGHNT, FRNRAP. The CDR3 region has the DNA TGTGCTAGTGGTCACGACAGAGGCTGGAACACTGAAGCTTTCTTT. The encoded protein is CASGHDRGWNTEAFF.

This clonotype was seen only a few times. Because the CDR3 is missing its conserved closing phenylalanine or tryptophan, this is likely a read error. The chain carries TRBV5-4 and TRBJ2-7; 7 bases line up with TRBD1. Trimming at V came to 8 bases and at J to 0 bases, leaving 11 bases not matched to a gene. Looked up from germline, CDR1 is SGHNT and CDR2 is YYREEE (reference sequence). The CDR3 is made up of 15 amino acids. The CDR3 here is CASSESTGSSYEQYL. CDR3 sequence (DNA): TGTGCCAGTAGCGAGTCGACAGGGAGCTCCTACGAGCAGTACCTC.

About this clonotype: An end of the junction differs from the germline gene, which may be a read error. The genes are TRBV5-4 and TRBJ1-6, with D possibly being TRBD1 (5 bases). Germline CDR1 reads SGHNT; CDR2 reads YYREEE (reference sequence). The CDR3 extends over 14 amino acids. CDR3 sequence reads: CTSRTGGAGSPLHF. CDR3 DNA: TGTACCAGTAGAACTGGCGGGGCGGGCTCACCACTCCACTTT.

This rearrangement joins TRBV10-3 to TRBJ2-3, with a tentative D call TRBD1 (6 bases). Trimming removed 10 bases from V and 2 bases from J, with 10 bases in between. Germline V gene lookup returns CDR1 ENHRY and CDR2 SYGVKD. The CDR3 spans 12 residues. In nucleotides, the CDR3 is TGTGCCACCCGGGACAACACAGATACGCAGTATTTT. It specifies CATRDNTDTQYF.

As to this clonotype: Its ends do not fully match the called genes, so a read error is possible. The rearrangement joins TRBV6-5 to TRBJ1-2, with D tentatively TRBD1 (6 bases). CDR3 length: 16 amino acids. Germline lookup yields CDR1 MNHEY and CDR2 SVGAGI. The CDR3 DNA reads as TGTGCCAACAGTTACTCGTCGCGACAGGATCTAAATGGCTACACCTTC. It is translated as CANSYSSRQDLNGYTF.

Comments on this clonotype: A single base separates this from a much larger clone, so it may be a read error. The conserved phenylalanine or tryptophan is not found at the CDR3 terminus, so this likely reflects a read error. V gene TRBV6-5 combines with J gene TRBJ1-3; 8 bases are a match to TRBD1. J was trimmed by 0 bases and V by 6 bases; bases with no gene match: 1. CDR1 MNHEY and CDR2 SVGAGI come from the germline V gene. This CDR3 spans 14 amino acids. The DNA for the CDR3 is TGTGCCAGCAGGGACAGGGCCTCTGGAAACACCATATATCTT. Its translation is CASRDRASGNTIYL.

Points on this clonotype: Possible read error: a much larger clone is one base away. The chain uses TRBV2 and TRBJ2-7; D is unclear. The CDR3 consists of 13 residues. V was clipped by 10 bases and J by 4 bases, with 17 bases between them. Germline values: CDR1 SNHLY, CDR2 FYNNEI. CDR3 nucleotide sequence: TGTGCCAACACAAACGGCAGGCTATACGAGCAGTACTTC. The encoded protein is CANTNGRLYEQYF.

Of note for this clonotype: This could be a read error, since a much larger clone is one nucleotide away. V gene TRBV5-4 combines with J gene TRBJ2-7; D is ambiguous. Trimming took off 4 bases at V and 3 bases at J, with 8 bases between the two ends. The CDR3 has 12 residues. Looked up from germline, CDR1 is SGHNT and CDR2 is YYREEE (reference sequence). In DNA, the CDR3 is TGTGCCAGCAGCACGGATCTCTACGAGCAGTACTTC. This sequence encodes CASSTDLYEQYF.

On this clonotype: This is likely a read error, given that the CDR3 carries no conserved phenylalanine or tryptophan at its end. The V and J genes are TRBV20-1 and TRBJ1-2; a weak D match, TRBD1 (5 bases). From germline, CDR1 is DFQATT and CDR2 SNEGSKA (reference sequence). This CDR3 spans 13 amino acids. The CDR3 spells CSVRVQANYGYTS. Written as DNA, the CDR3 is TGCAGTGTTAGAGTACAGGCCAATTATGGCTACACCTCC.

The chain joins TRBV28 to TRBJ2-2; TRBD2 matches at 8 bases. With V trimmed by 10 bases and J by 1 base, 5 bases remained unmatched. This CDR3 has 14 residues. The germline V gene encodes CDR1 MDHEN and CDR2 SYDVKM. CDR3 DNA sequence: TGTGCCACCCTAGCGGGCTTGAACACCGGGGAGCTGTTTTTT. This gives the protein CATLAGLNTGELFF.

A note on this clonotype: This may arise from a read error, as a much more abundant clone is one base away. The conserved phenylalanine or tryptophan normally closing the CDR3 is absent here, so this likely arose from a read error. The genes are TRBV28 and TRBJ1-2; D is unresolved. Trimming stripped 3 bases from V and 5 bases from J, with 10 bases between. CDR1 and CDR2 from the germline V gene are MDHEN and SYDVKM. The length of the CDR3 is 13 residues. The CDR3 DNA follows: TGTGCCAGCAGTTTTGCAGGATTATATGGCTACACCTCC. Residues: CASSFAGLYGYTS.

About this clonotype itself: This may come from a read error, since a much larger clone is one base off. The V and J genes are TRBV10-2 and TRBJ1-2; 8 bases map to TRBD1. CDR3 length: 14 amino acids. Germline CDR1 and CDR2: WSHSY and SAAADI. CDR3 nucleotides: TGCGCCAGCAGTGCCACAGGGGGGGACTATGGCTGCACCTTC. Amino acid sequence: CASSATGGDYGCTF.